This paragraph covers one TCR beta chain sequence. Germline values: CDR1 KGHSH, CDR2 LQKENI. This CDR3 spans 13 amino acids. Trimming cost V 0 bases and J 12 bases, with 12 bases left between them. As processed by the authors: Nucleated cell counts were estimated from reference gene primer amplification. The data were produced by immunoSEQ multiplex PCR, yet TCRdb's version contains in-frame clones alone and is incomplete. V, J and clone size derive from that table, while D and trimming were established from the DNA sequence. There are roughly 260,000 clones in the sample; approximately 90% occur only once, and roughly 3.3% lies in the top ten. This sample is part of a study of blood T cell repertoires in COVID-19. Across the study: Samples of COVID-19 (acute and convalescent) were obtained from the United States, Italy and Spain. In each case, the material was cDNA or gDNA derived from T cells, B-cell-depleted T cells, or PBMCs.

The TCR comes from a woman in her forties with acute or convalescent COVID-19. The sequencing input was peripheral blood. The chain couples TRBV18 to TRBJ2-1, with D tentatively TRBD2 (5 bases). Here the CDR3 reads CASSPPGSEGQFF. DNA of the CDR3: TGTGCCAGCTCACCACCAGGGTCAGAGGGGCAGTTCTTC. Using reference TRBV18 and TRBJ2-1 for the parts outside the CDR3, the full variable domain is NAGVMQNPRHLVRRRGQEARLRCSPMKGHSHVYWYRQLPEEGLKFMVYLQKENIIDESGMPKERFSAEFPKEGPSILRIQQVVRGDSAAYFCASSPPGSEGQFFGPGTRLTVL.